Below, one TCR beta chain is given with its context. What it recognizes is unknown. This PCR relied on a set of 60 Vbeta primers and 13 Jbeta primers. The table came from immunoSEQ multiplex PCR; TCRdb's copy has only in-frame clones and leaves some out. The repertoire consists of 110,000 or so clones, with 74% occurring once and the leading ten covering around 10%. Germline V CDR1 and CDR2: MRHNA, SNTAGT. With V trimmed by 3 bases and J by 6 bases, 4 bases remained unmatched. The CDR3 extends over 14 amino acids. This record comes from a study of cytomegalovirus exposure and HLA in healthy donors. Study-level results: In vitro confirmation showed three CMV-associated chains to be CMV antigen specific. Later analysis revealed greater clonal expansion in HLA-associated TCR beta chains than in equally common others.

The chain employs TRBV6-4 and TRBJ2-7; 11 nucleotides match TRBD2. Material: PBMCs. The source of this sequence is a woman aged 45-59 years in good health and CMV-seropositive. The CDR3 region has the DNA TGTGCCAGCAGTGAGCGACTAGCGGGACGCGAGCAGTACTTC. Translation gives CASSERLAGREQYF.